This T cell receptor (beta chain) is drawn from a study of OX40 agonist ivuxolimab in advanced cancers. About the research overall: Ivuxolimab doses were 0.01, 0.1, 0.3, 1.5, 3 or 10 mg/kg every 2 weeks.

Exclusion applied to patients with autoimmune disease history or systemic immunosuppression. There are a few counts of this clone. The V and J ends lost 0 bases and 0 bases respectively, with 12 bases between them. This CDR3 is built from 16 residues. CDR1 and CDR2 (germline): SGHTA, FQGNSA. The method was immunoSEQ multiplex PCR; TCRdb's version includes in-frame clones alone and lacks a portion of them. Of 30,000 to 35,000 clones listed, approximately 90% are singletons. The specimen was CD4+ or CD8+ T cells sorted from blood, collected in a trial of the OX40 agonist ivuxolimab. The receptor's source is an adult with an advanced solid tumor such as melanoma, head and neck, liver or kidney cancer. The genes are TRBV7-2 and TRBJ2-7, with D unresolved. The CDR3 DNA sequence: TGTGCCAGCAGCTTAGCGGACCGGAGCTACTCCTACGAGCAGTACTTC. Its translation: CASSLADRSYSYEQYF.